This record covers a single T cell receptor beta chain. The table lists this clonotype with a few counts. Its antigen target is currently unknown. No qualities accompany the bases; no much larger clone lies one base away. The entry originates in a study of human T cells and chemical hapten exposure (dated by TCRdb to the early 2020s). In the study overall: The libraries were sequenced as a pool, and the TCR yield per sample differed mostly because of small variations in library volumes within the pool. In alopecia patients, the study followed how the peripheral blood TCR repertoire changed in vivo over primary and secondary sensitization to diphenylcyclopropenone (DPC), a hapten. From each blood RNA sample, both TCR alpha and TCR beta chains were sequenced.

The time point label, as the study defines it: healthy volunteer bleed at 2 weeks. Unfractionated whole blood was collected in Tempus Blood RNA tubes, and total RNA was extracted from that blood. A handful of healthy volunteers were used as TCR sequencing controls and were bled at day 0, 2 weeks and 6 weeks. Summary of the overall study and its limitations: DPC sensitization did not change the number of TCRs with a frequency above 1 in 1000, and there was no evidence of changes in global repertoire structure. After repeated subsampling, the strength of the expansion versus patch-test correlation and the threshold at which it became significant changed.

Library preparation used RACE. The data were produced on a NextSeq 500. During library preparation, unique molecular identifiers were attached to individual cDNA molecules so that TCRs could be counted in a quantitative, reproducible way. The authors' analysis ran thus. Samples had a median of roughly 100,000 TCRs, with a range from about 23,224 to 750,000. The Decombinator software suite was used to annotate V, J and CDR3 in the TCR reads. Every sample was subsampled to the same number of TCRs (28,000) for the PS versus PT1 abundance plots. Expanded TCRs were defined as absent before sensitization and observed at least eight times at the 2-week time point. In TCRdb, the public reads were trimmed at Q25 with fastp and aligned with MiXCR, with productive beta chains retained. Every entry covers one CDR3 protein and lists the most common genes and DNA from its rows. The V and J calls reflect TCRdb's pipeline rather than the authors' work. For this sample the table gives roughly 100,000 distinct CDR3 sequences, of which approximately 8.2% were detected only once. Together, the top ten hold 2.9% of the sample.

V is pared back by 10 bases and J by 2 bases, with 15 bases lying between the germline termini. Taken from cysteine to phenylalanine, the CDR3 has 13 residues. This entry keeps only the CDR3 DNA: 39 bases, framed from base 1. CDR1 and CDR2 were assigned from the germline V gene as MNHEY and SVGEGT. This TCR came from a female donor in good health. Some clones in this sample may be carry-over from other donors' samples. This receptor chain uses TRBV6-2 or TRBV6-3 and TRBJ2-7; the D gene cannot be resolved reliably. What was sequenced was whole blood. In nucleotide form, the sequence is TGTGCCACTTCCGAATGGGCGACCTACGAGCAGTACTTC. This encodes CATSEWATYEQYF.